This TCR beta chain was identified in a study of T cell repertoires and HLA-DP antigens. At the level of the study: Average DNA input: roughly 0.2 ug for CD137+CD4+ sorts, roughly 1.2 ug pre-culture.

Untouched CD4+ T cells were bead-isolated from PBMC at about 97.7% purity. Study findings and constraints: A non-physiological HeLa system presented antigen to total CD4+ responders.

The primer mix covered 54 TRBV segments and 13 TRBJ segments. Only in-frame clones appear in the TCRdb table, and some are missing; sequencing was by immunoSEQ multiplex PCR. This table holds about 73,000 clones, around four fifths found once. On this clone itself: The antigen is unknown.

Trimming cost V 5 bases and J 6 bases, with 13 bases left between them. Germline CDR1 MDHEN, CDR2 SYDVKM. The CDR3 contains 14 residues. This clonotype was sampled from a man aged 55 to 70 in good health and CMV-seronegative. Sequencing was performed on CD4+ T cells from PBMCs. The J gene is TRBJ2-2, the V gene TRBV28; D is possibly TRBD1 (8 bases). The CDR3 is CASSRQGRAGELFF. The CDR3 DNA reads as TGTGCCAGCAGTCGACAGGGGAGGGCCGGGGAGCTGTTTTTT.